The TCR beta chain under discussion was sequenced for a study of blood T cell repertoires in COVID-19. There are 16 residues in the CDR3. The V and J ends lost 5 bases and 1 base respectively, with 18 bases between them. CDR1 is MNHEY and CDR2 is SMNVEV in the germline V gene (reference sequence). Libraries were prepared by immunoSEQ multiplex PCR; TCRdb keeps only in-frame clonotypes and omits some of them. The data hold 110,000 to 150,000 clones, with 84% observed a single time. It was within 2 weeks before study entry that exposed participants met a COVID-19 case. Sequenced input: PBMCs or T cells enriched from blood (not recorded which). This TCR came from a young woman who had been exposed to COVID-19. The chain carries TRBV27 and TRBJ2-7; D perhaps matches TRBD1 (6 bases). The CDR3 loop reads CASSRSPTGYSYEQYF. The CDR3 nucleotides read TGTGCCAGCAGTCGATCCCCGACAGGCTATTCCTACGAGCAGTACTTC.